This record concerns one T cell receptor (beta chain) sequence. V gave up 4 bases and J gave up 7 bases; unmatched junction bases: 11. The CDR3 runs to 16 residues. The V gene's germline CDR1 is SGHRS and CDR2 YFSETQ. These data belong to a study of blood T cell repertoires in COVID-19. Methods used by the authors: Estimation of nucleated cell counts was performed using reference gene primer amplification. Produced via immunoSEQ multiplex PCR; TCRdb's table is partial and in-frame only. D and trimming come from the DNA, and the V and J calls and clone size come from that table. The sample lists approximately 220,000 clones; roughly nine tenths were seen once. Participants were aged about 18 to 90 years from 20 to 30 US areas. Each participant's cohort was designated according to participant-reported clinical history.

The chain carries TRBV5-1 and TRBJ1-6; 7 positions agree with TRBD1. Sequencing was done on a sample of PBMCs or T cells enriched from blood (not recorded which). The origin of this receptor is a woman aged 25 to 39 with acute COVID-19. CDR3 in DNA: TGCGCCAGCAGCCCCGACAGGGTGACAGAGAATTCACCCCTCCACTTT. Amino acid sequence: CASSPDRVTENSPLHF.